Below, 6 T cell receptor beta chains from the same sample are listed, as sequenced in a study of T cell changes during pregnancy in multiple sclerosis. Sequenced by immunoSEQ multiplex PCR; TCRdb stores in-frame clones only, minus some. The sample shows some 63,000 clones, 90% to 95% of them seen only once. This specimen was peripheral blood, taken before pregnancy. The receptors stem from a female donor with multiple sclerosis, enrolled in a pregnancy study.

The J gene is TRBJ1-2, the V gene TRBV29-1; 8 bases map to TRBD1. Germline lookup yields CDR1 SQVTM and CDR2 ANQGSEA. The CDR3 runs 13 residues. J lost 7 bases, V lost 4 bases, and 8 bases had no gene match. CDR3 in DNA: TGCAGCGTTGTGTGGCAGGGGGCGACTGGCTACACCTTC. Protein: CSVVWQGATGYTF.

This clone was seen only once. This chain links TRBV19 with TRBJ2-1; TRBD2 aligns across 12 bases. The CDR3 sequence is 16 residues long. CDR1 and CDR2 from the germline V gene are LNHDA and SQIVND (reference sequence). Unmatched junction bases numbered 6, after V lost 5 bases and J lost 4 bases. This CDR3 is CASSPTSGGPYNEQFF. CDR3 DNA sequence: TGTGCCAGTAGTCCCACTAGCGGGGGGCCGTACAATGAGCAGTTCTTC.

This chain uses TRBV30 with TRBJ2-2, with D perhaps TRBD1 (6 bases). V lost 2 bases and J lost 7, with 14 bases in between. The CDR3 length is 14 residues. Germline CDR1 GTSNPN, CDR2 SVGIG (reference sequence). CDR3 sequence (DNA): TGTGCCTGGAGTTGGCAGAGGGGGATCGGGGAGCTGTTTTTT. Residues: CAWSWQRGIGELFF.

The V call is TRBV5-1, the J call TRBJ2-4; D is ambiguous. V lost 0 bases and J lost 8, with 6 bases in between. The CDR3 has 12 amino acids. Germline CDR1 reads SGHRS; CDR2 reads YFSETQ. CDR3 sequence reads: CASSLDNHIQYF. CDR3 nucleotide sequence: TGCGCCAGCAGCTTGGACAATCACATTCAGTACTTC.

CDR3 protein: CASSLEGGYGYTF. The CDR3 DNA follows: TGTGCCAGCAGCTTAGAAGGAGGGTATGGCTACACCTTC. V is TRBV7-9 and J is TRBJ1-2; no firm D call. This CDR3 contains 13 residues. V lost 1 base to trimming and J lost 5 bases, with 8 bases between them. Germline values: CDR1 SEHNR, CDR2 FQNEAQ (reference sequence).

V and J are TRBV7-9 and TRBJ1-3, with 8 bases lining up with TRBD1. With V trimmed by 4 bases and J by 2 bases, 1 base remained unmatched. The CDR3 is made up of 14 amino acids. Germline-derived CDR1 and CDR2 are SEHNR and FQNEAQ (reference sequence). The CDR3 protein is CASSSGQAGNTIYF. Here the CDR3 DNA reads TGTGCCAGCAGCTCGGGACAGGCTGGAAACACCATATATTTT.